The clone carrying this TCR beta chain was seen once. Its matching antigen is unknown. This entry comes from a study of a mutant IDH1 vaccine in newly diagnosed glioma. Study context: In some groups vaccination began 4-6 weeks post-radiotherapy; others received it with temozolomide. Receipt of radiotherapy, temozolomide, or both preceded the study, and most received both. Visit V12 happened at week 35; visit V13 happened at week 47.

Time point described: week 47, end of study. The content of each vaccine dose was 300 ug of mutant IDH1 20-mer peptide, and topical imiquimod accompanied it. Donor tumors were new WHO grade 3 or 4 IDH1-mutant, ATRX-lost astrocytomas. TCRdb keeps only in-frame clones here, not all; method: immunoSEQ multiplex PCR. The table lists tens of thousands of clones, almost 65% of them singletons. Trimming pared 5 bases from V and 7 bases from J, leaving 14 bases between. Germline loops: CDR1 WSHSY, CDR2 SAAADI. This CDR3 contains 13 residues. Sample: peripheral blood mononuclear cells (PBMCs), taken from a glioma patient whose treatment included an IDH1 peptide vaccine. The chain employs TRBV10-2 and TRBJ2-5; weak D call: TRBD1 (6 bases). The sequence derives from a man in his forties or fifties with glioma. Some clones in this sample may be carry-over from other donors' samples. CDR3 residues: CASSSSRRGTQYF. For the CDR3, the DNA is TGCGCCAGCAGTAGTAGCCGCAGGGGGACCCAGTACTTC.